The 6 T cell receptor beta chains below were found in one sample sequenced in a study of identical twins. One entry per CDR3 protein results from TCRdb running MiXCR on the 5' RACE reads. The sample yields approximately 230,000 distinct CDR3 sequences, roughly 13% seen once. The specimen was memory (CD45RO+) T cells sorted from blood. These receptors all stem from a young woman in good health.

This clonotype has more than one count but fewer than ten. This CDR3 is CASSSPPSGGLHNEQFF. For the CDR3, the DNA is TGTGCCAGCAGTTCTCCGCCTAGCGGGGGGCTGCACAATGAGCAGTTCTTC. This chain joins TRBV6-2 or TRBV6-3 and TRBJ2-1, with 11 bases aligning to TRBD2. Trimming at V came to 4 bases and at J to 5 bases, leaving 10 bases not matched to a gene. CDR3 length: 17 amino acids. The germline V gene has CDR1 MNHEY and CDR2 SVGEGT.

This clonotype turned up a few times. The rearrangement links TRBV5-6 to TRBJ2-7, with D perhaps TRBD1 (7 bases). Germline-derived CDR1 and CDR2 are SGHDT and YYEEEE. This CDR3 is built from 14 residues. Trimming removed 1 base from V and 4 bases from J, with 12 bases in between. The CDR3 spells CASSLRAGGYEQYF. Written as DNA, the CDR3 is TGTGCCAGCAGCTTGAGGGCAGGGGGGTACGAGCAGTACTTC.

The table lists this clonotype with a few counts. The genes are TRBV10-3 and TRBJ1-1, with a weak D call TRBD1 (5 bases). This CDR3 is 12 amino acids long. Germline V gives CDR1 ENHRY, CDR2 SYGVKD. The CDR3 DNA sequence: TGTGCTTGTGGTGGGGGGAACACTGAAGCTTTCTTT. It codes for CACGGGNTEAFF.

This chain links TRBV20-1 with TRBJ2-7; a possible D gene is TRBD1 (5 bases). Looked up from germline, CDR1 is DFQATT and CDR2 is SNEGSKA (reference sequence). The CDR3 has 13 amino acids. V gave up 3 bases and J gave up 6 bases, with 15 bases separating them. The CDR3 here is CSARETVAVEQYF. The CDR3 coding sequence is TGCAGTGCTAGGGAGACAGTGGCGGTCGAGCAGTACTTC.

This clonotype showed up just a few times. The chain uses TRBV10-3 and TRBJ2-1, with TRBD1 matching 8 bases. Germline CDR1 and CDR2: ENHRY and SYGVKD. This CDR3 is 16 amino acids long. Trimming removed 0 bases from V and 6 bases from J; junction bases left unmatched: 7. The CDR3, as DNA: TGTGCCATCAGTGAGTCCCCGACAGGGGAACGCAATGAGCAGTTCTTC. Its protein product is CAISESPTGERNEQFF.

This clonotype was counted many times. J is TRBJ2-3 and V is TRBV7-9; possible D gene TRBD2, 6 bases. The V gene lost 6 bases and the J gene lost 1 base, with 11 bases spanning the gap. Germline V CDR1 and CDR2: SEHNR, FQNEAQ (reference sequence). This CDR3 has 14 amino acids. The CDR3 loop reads CASRRDSRTDTQYF. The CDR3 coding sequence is TGTGCCAGCAGAAGGGACTCCCGCACAGATACGCAGTATTTT.